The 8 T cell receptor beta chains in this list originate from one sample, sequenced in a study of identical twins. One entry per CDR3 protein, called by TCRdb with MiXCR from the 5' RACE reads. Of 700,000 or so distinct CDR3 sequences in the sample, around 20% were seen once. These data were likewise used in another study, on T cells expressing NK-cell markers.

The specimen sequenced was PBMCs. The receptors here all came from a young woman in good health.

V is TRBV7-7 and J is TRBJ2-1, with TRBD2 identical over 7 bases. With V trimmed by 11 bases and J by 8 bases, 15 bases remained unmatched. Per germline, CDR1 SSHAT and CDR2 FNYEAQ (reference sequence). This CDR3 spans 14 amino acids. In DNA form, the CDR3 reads TGTGCCCTCAGCCAATCCGGGACTACGTATGAGCAGTTCTTC. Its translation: CALSQSGTTYEQFF.

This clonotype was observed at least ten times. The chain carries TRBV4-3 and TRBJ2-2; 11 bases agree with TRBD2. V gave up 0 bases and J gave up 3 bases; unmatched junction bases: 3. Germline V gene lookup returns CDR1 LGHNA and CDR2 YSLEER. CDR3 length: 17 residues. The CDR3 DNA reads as TGCGCCAGCAGCCAAGAACTAGCGGGAGAGTACACCGGGGAGCTGTTTTTT. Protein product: CASSQELAGEYTGELFF.

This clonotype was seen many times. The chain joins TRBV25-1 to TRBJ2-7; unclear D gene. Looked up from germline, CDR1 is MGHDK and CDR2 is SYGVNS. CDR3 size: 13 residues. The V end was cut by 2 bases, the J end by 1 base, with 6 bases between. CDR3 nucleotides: TGTGCCAGCAGTGAAGGGAATTCCTACGAGCAGTACTTC. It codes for CASSEGNSYEQYF.

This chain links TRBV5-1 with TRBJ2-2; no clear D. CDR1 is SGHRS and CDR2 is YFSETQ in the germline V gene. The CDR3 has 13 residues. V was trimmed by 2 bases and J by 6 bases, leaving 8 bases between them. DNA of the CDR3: TGCGCCAGCAGCTTCTATGGATCCGGGGAGCTGTTTTTT. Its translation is CASSFYGSGELFF.

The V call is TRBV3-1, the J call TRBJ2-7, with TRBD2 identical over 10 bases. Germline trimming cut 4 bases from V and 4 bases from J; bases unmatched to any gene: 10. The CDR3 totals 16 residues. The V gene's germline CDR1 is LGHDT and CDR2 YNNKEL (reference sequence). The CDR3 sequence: CASSRLLLAGTYEQYF. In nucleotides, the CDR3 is TGTGCCAGCAGCCGCCTTTTACTAGCGGGGACATACGAGCAGTACTTC.

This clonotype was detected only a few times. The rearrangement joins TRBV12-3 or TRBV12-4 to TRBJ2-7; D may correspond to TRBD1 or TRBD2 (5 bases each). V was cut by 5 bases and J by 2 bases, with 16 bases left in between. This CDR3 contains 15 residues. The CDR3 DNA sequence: TGTGCCAGCAGTCCACCCGGGGAGACAGCCTACGAGCAGTACTTC. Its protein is CASSPPGETAYEQYF.

CDR3 residues: CASSYRGGGFADRTTGELFF. CDR3 DNA sequence: TGTGCCAGCAGCTATAGAGGGGGAGGCTTCGCGGACCGAACAACCGGGGAGCTGTTTTTT. The rearrangement joins TRBV11-1 to TRBJ2-2, with D perhaps being TRBD1 or TRBD2 (6 bases each). Trimming removed 4 bases at V and 5 bases at J, with 29 bases between. The CDR3 is 20 amino acids. CDR1 SGHAT and CDR2 FQDESV come from the germline V gene (reference sequence).

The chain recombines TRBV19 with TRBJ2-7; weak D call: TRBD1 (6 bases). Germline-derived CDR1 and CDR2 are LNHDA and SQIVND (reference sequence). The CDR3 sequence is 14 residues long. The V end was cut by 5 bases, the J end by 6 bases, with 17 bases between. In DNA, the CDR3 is TGTGCCAGTAGTGGACAGCTACTCACGGGCGAGCAGTACTTC. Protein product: CASSGQLLTGEQYF.